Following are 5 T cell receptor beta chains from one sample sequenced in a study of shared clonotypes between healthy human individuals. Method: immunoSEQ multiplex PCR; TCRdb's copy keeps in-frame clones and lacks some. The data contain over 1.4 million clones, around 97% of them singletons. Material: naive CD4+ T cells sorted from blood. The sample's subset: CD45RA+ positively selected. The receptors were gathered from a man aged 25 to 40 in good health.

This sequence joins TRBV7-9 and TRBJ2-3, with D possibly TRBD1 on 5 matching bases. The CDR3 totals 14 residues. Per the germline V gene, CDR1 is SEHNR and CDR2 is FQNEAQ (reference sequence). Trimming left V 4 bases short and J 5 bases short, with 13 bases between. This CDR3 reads CASSWTPRGDTQYF. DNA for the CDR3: TGTGCCAGCAGCTGGACGCCTAGGGGAGATACGCAGTATTTT.

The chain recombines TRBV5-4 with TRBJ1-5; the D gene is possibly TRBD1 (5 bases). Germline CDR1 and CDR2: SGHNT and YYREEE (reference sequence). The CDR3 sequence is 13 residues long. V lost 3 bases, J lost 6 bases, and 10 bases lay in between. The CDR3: CASSSDSVQPQHF. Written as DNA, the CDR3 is TGTGCCAGCAGCTCTGACAGCGTTCAGCCCCAGCATTTT.

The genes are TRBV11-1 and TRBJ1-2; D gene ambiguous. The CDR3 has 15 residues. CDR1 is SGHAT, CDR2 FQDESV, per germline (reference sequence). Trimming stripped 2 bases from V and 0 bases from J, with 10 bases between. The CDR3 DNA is TGTGCCAGCAGCTTACCGGGTGCAGCTAACTATGGCTACACCTTC. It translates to CASSLPGAANYGYTF. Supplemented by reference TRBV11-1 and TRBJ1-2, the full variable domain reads EAEVAQSPRYKITEKSQAVAFWCDPISGHATLYWYRQILGQGPELLVQFQDESVVDDSQLPKDRFSAERLKGVDSTLKIQPAELGDSAMYLCASSLPGAANYGYTFGSGTRLTVV.

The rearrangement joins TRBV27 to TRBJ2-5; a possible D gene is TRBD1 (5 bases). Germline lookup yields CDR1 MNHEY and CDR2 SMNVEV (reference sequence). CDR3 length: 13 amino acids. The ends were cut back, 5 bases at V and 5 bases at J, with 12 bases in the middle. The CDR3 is CASSRQNWETQYF. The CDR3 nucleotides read TGTGCCAGCAGTAGACAGAATTGGGAGACCCAGTACTTC.

The CDR3 reads CASEQGLGTEAFF. In nucleotides, the CDR3 is TGTGCCAGCGAACAGGGGTTGGGGACTGAAGCTTTCTTT. The chain joins TRBV7-9 to TRBJ1-1, with 7 bases matching TRBD1. V gave up 8 bases and J gave up 5 bases; unmatched junction bases: 8. This CDR3 has 13 residues. The germline V gene has CDR1 SEHNR and CDR2 FQNEAQ (reference sequence).